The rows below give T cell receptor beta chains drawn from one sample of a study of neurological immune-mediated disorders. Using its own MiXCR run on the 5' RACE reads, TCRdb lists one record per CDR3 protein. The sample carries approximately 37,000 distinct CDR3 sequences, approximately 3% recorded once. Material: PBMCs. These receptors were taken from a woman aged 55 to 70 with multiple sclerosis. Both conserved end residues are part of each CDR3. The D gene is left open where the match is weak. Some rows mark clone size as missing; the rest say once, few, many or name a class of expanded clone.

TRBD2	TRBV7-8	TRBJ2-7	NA	TGTGCCAGCAGCTTCCTGACTAGCGGGGGGCCCTACGAGCAGTATTTC	CASSFLTSGGPYEQYF
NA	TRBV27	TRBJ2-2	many	TGTGCCAGCTCGGGGCTGACAGCTATAGCGGCGAACACCGGGGAGCTGTTTTTT	CASSGLTAIAANTGELFF
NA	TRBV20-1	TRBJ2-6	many	TGCAGTGCTAGGTGGGGCTCTGGGGCCAACGTCCTGACTTTC	CSARWGSGANVLTF
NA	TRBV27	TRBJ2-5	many	TGTGCCAGCAGTCCACACAGGATACAAGAGACCCAGTACTTC	CASSPHRIQETQYF
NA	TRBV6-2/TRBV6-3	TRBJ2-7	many	TGTGCCAGCAGTTACACGAAGAACGAGCAGTACTTC	CASSYTKNEQYF
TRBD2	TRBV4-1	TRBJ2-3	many	TGCGCCAGCAGCCGGAACGGACTAGCGGGGAGTAAAGATACGCAGTATTTT	CASSRNGLAGSKDTQYF
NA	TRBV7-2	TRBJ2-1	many	TGTGCCAGCAGCCCCTTTAATGAGCAGTTCTTC	CASSPFNEQFF
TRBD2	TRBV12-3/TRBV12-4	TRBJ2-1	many	TGTGCCAGCAGTGGACTAGCGGGGGAGCAGTTCTTC	CASSGLAGEQFF
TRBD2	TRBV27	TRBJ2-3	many	TGTGCCAGCAGTTTACTAGCGGGGGGCGCTACGCAGTATTTT	CASSLLAGGATQYF
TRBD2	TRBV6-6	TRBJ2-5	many	TGTGCCAGCAGTTACCCGGGGGGACAAGAGACCCAGTACTTC	CASSYPGGQETQYF
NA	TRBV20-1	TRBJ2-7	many	TGCAGTGCTAGAAGGGGTCCGCGGGAGCAGTACTTC	CSARRGPREQYF
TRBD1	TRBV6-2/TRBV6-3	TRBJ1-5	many	TGTGCCAGCGACAGGGGAAATCAGCCCCAGCATTTT	CASDRGNQPQHF
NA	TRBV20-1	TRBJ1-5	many	TGCAGTGCTAGAGTGGAAGGAGGGAACAATCAGCCCCAGCATTTT	CSARVEGGNNQPQHF
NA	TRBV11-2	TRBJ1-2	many	TGTGCCAGCAGCCAAACAGGGAGGGAGAATTTGCAGTATGGCTACACCTTC	CASSQTGRENLQYGYTF
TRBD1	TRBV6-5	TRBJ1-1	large	TGTGCCAGCAATATCCAGGGGGCCACTGAAGCTTTCTTT	CASNIQGATEAFF
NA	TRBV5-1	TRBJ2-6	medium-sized	TGCGCCAGCAGCACCCGGAGCTCTGGGGCCAACGTCCTGACTTTC	CASSTRSSGANVLTF
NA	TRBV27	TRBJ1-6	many	TGTGCCAGCACCTCTCCGGGGCTGAATAATTCACCCCTCCACTTT	CASTSPGLNNSPLHF
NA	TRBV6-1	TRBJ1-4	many	TGTGCCAGCAGTGAAGCTGAGACAAGAACTAATGAAAAACTGTTTTTT	CASSEAETRTNEKLFF
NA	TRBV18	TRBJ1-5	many	TGTGCCAGCTCACAAGGGACAATTCAGCCCCAGCATTTT	CASSQGTIQPQHF
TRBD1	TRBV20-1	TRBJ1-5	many	TGCAGTGCTAGCCGGACAGGGGGAAGCAATCAGCCCCAGCATTTT	CSASRTGGSNQPQHF
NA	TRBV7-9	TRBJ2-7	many	TGTGCCAGCAGCCCGAATATGGGGGGAGGCGAGCAGTACTTC	CASSPNMGGGEQYF
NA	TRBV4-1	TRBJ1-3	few	TGCGCCAGCAGCCAAGATCTTGGGGGGAACGACAACTCTGGAAAAAACATATATTTT	CASSQDLGGNDNSGKNIYF
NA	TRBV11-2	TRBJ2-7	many	TGTGCCAGCAGCCTAGGGGGGATTAGCTCCTACGAGCAGTACTTC	CASSLGGISSYEQYF
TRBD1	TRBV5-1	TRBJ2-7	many	TGCGCCAGCAGACCTACAGGGGGCATGACTGAGCAGTACTTC	CASRPTGGMTEQYF
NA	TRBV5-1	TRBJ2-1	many	TGCGCCAGCAGCCTAATCCGGGGCGGTGAGCAGTTCTTC	CASSLIRGGEQFF
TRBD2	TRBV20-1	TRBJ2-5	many	TGCAGTGCTAGAATTAGCGGGGGGATCCAAGAGACCCAGTACTTC	CSARISGGIQETQYF
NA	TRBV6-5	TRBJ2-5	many	TGTGCCAGCAGTTACTCGCTAGGTGGGGAGACCCAGTACTTC	CASSYSLGGETQYF
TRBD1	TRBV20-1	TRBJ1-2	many	TGCAGTACTTCCCCAAGGACAGGAGTTAACTATGGCTACACCTTC	CSTSPRTGVNYGYTF
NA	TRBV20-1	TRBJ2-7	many	TGCAGTGCTAGAGGACAGGACCGCCGGGAAAGGTACGAGCAGTACTTC	CSARGQDRRERYEQYF
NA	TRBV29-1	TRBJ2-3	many	TGCAGCGTCCTACCGGGGACAGATACGCAGTATTTT	CSVLPGTDTQYF
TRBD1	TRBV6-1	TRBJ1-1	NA	TGTGCCAGCAGTGAGTGGACAGGGAACACTGAAGCTTTCTTT	CASSEWTGNTEAFF
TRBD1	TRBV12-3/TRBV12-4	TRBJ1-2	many	TGTGCCAGCAGCCCCCTACCGTCGACAGGGGTCTATGGCTACACCTTC	CASSPLPSTGVYGYTF
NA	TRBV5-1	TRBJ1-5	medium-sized	TGCGCCAGCAGCCCGGGACATGTTAGCAATCAGCCCCAGCATTTT	CASSPGHVSNQPQHF
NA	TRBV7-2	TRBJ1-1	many	TGTGCCAGCAGCTTGGGAAGCAACTGGGACACTGAAGCTTTCTTT	CASSLGSNWDTEAFF
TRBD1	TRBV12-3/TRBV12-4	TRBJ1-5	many	TGTGCCAGCAGTGGCGGGACAGGATTCTTTAGCAATCAGCCCCAGCATTTT	CASSGGTGFFSNQPQHF
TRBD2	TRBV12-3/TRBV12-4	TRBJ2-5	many	TGTGCCAGCAGTTTGTGGCAGCGGGGAACGTTGGAAGAGACCCAGTACTTC	CASSLWQRGTLEETQYF
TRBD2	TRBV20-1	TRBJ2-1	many	TGCAGTGCTAGAGATTGGACGGGGGGATCCTACAATGAGCAGTTCTTC	CSARDWTGGSYNEQFF
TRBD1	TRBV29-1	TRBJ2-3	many	TGCAGCTTTCGGACAGGGACACTCACAGATACGCAGTATTTT	CSFRTGTLTDTQYF
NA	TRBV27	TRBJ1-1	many	TGTGCCAGCAGAGTCGGGAGTGCGAACACTGAAGCTTTCTTT	CASRVGSANTEAFF
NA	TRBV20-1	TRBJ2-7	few	TGCAGTGCTATCTTGGGGGGTAAAGCGCAGTACTTC	CSAILGGKAQYF
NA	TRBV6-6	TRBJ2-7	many	TGTGCCAGCACCATCGGGGCGGGGGCTAACTCCTACGAGCAGTACTTC	CASTIGAGANSYEQYF
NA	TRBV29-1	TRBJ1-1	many	TGCAGCGTTCAGGGGGAAGCTTTCTTT	CSVQGEAFF
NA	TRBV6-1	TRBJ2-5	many	TGTGCCAGCAGATTAATGTACCAAGAGACCCAGTACTTC	CASRLMYQETQYF
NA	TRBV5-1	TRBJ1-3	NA	TGCGCCAGCAGCTTGGACACCTCTGGAAAAAACATATATTTT	CASSLDTSGKNIYF
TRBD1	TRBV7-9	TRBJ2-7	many	TGTGCCAGCAGCTCCGGGGACAGGGGACCCGCGCAGTACTTC	CASSSGDRGPAQYF
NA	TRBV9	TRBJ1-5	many	TGTGCCAGCAGCGGGGGACCGTTGGGGAATCAGCCCCAGCATTTT	CASSGGPLGNQPQHF
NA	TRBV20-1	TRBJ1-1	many	TGCAGTGCTAGAGGGAGGATAGAGGCTTTCTTT	CSARGRIEAFF
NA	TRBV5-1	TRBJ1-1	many	TGCGCCAGCAGCCGGGATGGGGCGGGAGAGGCTGAAGCTTTCTTT	CASSRDGAGEAEAFF
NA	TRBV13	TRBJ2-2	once	TGTGCCAGCAGCTTAGTCGGGGAGCTGTTTTTT	CASSLVGELFF
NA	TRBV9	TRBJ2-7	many	TGTGCCAGCAGCGTAAATGTGGATTCTTCCTACGAGCAGTACTTC	CASSVNVDSSYEQYF
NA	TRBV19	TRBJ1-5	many	TGTGCCAGTAAGGGAAGTCTCCATAGCAATCAGCCCCAGCATTTT	CASKGSLHSNQPQHF
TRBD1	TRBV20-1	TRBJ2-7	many	TGCAGTGCTAGACGCCCGGGACAGGGGGCTCCGGGGGAGCAGTACTTC	CSARRPGQGAPGEQYF
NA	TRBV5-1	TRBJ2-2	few	TGCGCCAGCAACAAATTGGGCACCGGGGAGCTGTTTTTT	CASNKLGTGELFF
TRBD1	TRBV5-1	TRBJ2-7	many	TGCGCCAGCAGCTTGGGGCAGGGGGCCTACGAGCAGTACTTC	CASSLGQGAYEQYF
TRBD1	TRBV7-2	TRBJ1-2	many	TGTGCCAGCAGCTCACCGCAGGGGGCCGGCTATGGCTACACCTTC	CASSSPQGAGYGYTF
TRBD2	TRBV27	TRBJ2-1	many	TGTGCCAGCAGTTGGGGCGGGGGGGCCTACAATGAGCAGTTCTTC	CASSWGGGAYNEQFF
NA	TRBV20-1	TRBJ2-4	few	TGCAGTGCCAGTCAGGGGAACATTCAGTACTTC	CSASQGNIQYF
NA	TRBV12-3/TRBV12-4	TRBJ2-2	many	TGTGCCAGCAGTTCAGGCGGGGAGCTGTTTTTT	CASSSGGELFF
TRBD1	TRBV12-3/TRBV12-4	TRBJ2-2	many	TGTGCCAGCAGACCGGGACAGTCCTTCGACACCGGGGAGCTGTTTTTT	CASRPGQSFDTGELFF